This T cell receptor beta chain was observed in a study of molecular identifiers for immune sequencing clone quantification. Overall study findings and caveats: A shared barcode on identical TCR molecules could lead to underestimated sizes for highly expanded clones.

This clonotype was seen a few times. Its antigen remains unknown. Germline-derived CDR1 and CDR2 are SQVTM and ANQGSEA. V lost 4 bases and J 0 bases, leaving 9 bases between the germline ends. The CDR3 spans 14 residues. TCRdb processed the PCR reads anew with MiXCR; each CDR3 protein has one entry. Of over 100,000 distinct CDR3 sequences in the sample, 30% to 35% were seen once. This chain uses TRBV29-1 with TRBJ2-2; D gene unclear. This receptor was obtained from a human donor in good health. Some libraries in this study had Jurkat cell RNA spiked in. The sample consisted of naive CD8+ T cells from blood, with Jurkat cell RNA spiked in. Regarding subset: FACS-sorted CD8+CD4-CCR7+CD45RA+ naive T cells. CDR3 in amino acids: CSVGSTANTGELFF. Written as DNA, the CDR3 is TGCAGCGTTGGCAGCACCGCGAACACCGGGGAGCTGTTTTTT.